These 20 T cell receptor beta chains originate from one sample sequenced in a study of blood T cell repertoires in COVID-19. Clones were sequenced by immunoSEQ multiplex PCR, and TCRdb holds only the in-frame ones, with some missing. The repertoire holds 95,000 to 100,000 clones, with around 84% as singletons. The sequencing sample was made of peripheral blood. The origin of the receptors is an older woman with acute or convalescent COVID-19.

In DNA form, the CDR3 reads TGTGCCAGCAGCCGGGACAGGGCTTCACCCCTCCACTTT. This codes for CASSRDRASPLHF. The rearrangement links TRBV7-9 to TRBJ1-6; 9 nucleotides line up with TRBD1. The CDR3 runs 13 residues. V was pared by 5 bases and J by 9 bases, with 2 bases of the junction left unmatched. In germline, CDR1 is SEHNR, CDR2 FQNEAQ (reference sequence).

The chain recombines TRBV7-2 with TRBJ1-6; D is ambiguous. The germline V and J ends were trimmed by 1 base and 10 bases, with 5 bases remaining between them. This CDR3 contains 12 residues. Per the germline V gene, CDR1 is SGHTA and CDR2 is FQGNSA. The chain's CDR3 is CASSLVLSPLHF. The DNA for the CDR3 is TGTGCCAGCAGCTTAGTTCTCTCACCCCTCCACTTT.

V and J are TRBV3-1 (or the pseudogene TRBV3-2) and TRBJ1-5; D unresolved. Germline assignment: CDR1 LGHDT and CDR2 YNNKEL (reference sequence). V was cut by 1 base and J by 6 bases, with 7 bases left in between. The CDR3 is made up of 13 amino acids. Here the CDR3 DNA reads TGTGCCAGCAGCCAAGGGTCAGTTCAGCCCCAGCATTTT. This sequence encodes CASSQGSVQPQHF.

The V call is TRBV19, the J call TRBJ2-3; 8 bases align to TRBD2. Germline CDR1 is LNHDA and CDR2 is SQIVND (reference sequence). V lost 3 bases, J lost 2 bases, and 7 bases stayed unmatched. The CDR3 has 16 amino acids. Here the CDR3 reads CASSMRRGASTDTQYF. CDR3 coding DNA: TGTGCCAGTAGTATGAGGCGGGGGGCATCCACAGATACGCAGTATTTT. Looking up the rest from reference TRBV19 and TRBJ2-3 gives the full variable domain: DGGITQSPKYLFRKEGQNVTLSCEQNLNHDAMYWYRQDPGQGLRLIYYSQIVNDFQKGDIAEGYSVSREKKESFPLTVTSAQKNPTAFYLCASSMRRGASTDTQYFGPGTRLTVL.

The chain employs TRBV28 and TRBJ1-2; 11 positions agree with TRBD1. The CDR3 runs 19 residues. V shed 8 bases, J shed 5 bases, and the junction held 22 bases outside the gene matches. Germline V CDR1 and CDR2: MDHEN, SYDVKM. The CDR3 sequence is CASSGLGTFGQGARYGYTF. Written as DNA, the CDR3 is TGTGCCAGCTCTGGTTTGGGGACGTTTGGACAGGGGGCCAGATATGGCTACACCTTC.

The genes are TRBV6-5 and TRBJ2-3, with 9 bases that match TRBD1. In germline, CDR1 is MNHEY, CDR2 SVGAGI. The junction had 3 bases not matched to a gene; V was cut back by 4 bases and J by 1 base. CDR3 length equals 15 residues. This chain's CDR3 is CASSLRTGGTDTQYF. The CDR3 DNA reads as TGTGCCAGCAGTTTAAGGACAGGGGGCACAGATACGCAGTATTTT.

The chain employs TRBV30 and TRBJ2-3; 8 bases are a match to TRBD2. Per the germline V gene, CDR1 is GTSNPN and CDR2 is SVGIG (reference sequence). This CDR3 spans 14 amino acids. Trimming took 5 bases from V and 3 from J; bases not matched to a gene: 7. CDR3 protein: CAWRGGRVTDTQYF. As DNA, the CDR3 is TGTGCCTGGCGGGGGGGAAGGGTTACAGATACGCAGTATTTT.

The chain combines TRBV28 with TRBJ2-7; 8 bases agree with TRBD2. The CDR3 has 14 residues. CDR1 and CDR2 (germline): MDHEN, SYDVKM. The trim removed 8 bases at V and 0 bases at J, leaving 6 bases unmatched. CDR3 sequence: CASVISGSSYEQYF. The CDR3 nucleotides are TGTGCCAGCGTAATAAGCGGGAGCTCCTACGAGCAGTACTTC.

The rearrangement links TRBV6-1 to TRBJ2-1, with 7 bases aligning to TRBD1. Germline lookup yields CDR1 MNHNS and CDR2 SASEGT. The CDR3 contains 16 residues. Trimming removed 4 bases from V and 9 bases from J; junction bases left unmatched: 15. The CDR3 DNA sequence: TGTGCCAGCAGTGGACAACAGGGGTCTCCCTACGCTGAGCAGTTCTTC. Translating it yields CASSGQQGSPYAEQFF.

V usage is TRBV5-1 and J usage is TRBJ1-6; D may be TRBD1 (6 bases). Germline V gene lookup returns CDR1 SGHRS and CDR2 YFSETQ. V gave up 7 bases and J gave up 4 bases, with 15 bases separating them. The CDR3 length is 15 residues. CDR3 loop: CASSTSGEYNSPLHF. The DNA of the CDR3 is TGCGCCAGCTCTACCTCAGGGGAGTATAATTCACCCCTCCACTTT. The full variable domain, in which reference TRBV5-1 and TRBJ1-6 provide the parts outside the CDR3, is KAGVTQTPRYLIKTRGQQVTLSCSPISGHRSVSWYQQTPGQGLQFLFEYFSETQRNKGNFPGRFSGRQFSNSRSEMNVSTLELGDSALYLCASSTSGEYNSPLHFGNGTRLTVT.

The chain employs TRBV9 and TRBJ2-3, with 7 positions matching TRBD2. This CDR3 spans 13 amino acids. V lost 6 bases to trimming and J lost 1 base; unmatched junction nucleotides: 2. Germline V gives CDR1 SGDLS, CDR2 YYNGEE. The CDR3: CASKTSGTDTQYF. CDR3 DNA sequence: TGTGCCAGCAAAACTAGCGGCACAGATACGCAGTATTTT.

The genes are TRBV25-1 and TRBJ1-2; 7 bases agree with TRBD1. J was trimmed by 3 bases and V by 6 bases; bases with no gene match: 4. The CDR3 is 13 residues long. Germline values: CDR1 MGHDK, CDR2 SYGVNS. The CDR3 protein is CASRSGTDYGYTF. For the CDR3, the DNA is TGTGCCAGCAGGTCCGGGACAGACTATGGCTACACCTTC.

J is TRBJ2-7 and V is TRBV5-1; 9 positions agree with TRBD1. Germline V gene lookup returns CDR1 SGHRS and CDR2 YFSETQ. Trimming removed 2 bases from V and 2 bases from J; junction bases left unmatched: 2. The CDR3 runs 14 residues. CDR3 coding DNA: TGCGCCAGCAGCTTACGACAGGGGGCCTACGAGCAGTACTTC. The encoded protein is CASSLRQGAYEQYF.

The V and J genes are TRBV2 and TRBJ1-2; perhaps TRBD1 as D (5 bases). V was trimmed by 5 bases and J by 4 bases, leaving 20 bases between them. The germline CDR1 and CDR2 sequences are SNHLY and FYNNEI. This CDR3 is 16 amino acids long. CDR3 in amino acids: CASSLTETARGYGYTF. Here the CDR3 DNA reads TGTGCCAGCAGTCTGACAGAAACTGCGCGGGGCTATGGCTACACCTTC. The full variable domain, with the rest looked up from reference TRBV2 and TRBJ1-2, is EPEVTQTPSHQVTQMGQEVILRCVPISNHLYFYWYRQILGQKVEFLVSFYNNEISEKSEIFDDQFSVERPDGSNFTLKIRSTKLEDSAMYFCASSLTETARGYGYTFGSGTRLTVV.

The chain carries TRBV11-3 and TRBJ2-7; D gene uncertain. The CDR3 has 15 residues. The germline CDR1 and CDR2 sequences are SGHNT and YENEEA. The germline V and J ends were trimmed by 5 bases and 4 bases, with 18 bases remaining between them. The CDR3 DNA reads as TGTGCCAGCAGCCCCCTTTTCGGCAGGAATTACGAGCAGTACTTC. As protein: CASSPLFGRNYEQYF.

J is TRBJ1-1 and V is TRBV19; TRBD1 might be the D (5 bases). The CDR3 has 15 amino acids. Germline CDR1 LNHDA, CDR2 SQIVND (reference sequence). Trimming removed 5 bases at V and 4 bases at J, with 17 bases between. The CDR3 region is CASSDQGGGGTEAFF. The CDR3 nucleotides are TGTGCCAGTAGTGACCAGGGTGGGGGGGGCACTGAAGCTTTCTTT.

The chain couples TRBV30 to TRBJ1-1; 9 positions match TRBD1. After removal of 3 bases from V and 5 bases from J, the junction contained 7 bases not matched to a gene. Germline V gene lookup returns CDR1 GTSNPN and CDR2 SVGIG (reference sequence). The CDR3 extends over 14 amino acids. Written as DNA, the CDR3 is TGTGCCTGGAGGGGAGACAGGGGGTGGACTGAAGCTTTCTTT. This gives the protein CAWRGDRGWTEAFF.

This sequence joins TRBV2 and TRBJ1-5; TRBD1 might be the D (5 bases). There are 12 residues in the CDR3. The V end lost 4 bases, the J end lost 6 bases, and 7 bases lay between the germline ends. From germline, CDR1 is SNHLY and CDR2 FYNNEI. DNA of the CDR3: TGTGCCAGCAGTGCCGGGGGTCAGCCCCAGCATTTT. Protein: CASSAGGQPQHF.

The genes are TRBV5-1 and TRBJ2-1; TRBD2 might be the D (5 bases). This CDR3 has 15 amino acids. V lost 1 base, J lost 5 bases, and 13 bases lay in between. CDR1 and CDR2 from the germline V gene are SGHRS and YFSETQ. The CDR3 is CASSLLDFQDNEQFF. CDR3 bases: TGCGCCAGCAGCTTGCTGGACTTCCAAGACAATGAGCAGTTCTTC.

The gene calls are TRBV18 and TRBJ1-4; D is unclear. The CDR3 extends over 13 amino acids. The germline gives CDR1 KGHSH, CDR2 LQKENI. Trimming cost V 3 bases and J 8 bases, with 10 bases left between them. The CDR3 DNA follows: TGTGCCAGCTCACCGGACTTGGGGGAAAAACTGTTTTTT. Translated: CASSPDLGEKLFF.